This TCR beta chain was recorded in a study of shared clonotypes between healthy human individuals. The assay was immunoSEQ multiplex PCR, and TCRdb's table has in-frame clones only and misses some. The table has 2 million to 3 million clones, around 94% seen once. With respect to this clone: Antigen unknown. The sample contains more than one DNA sequence encoding this CDR3.

Study results and limitations: In this cohort, only blood was sampled, and tissue repertoires likely differ.

Material: naive CD4+ T cells sorted from blood. Subset meaning: CD45RA+ positively selected. This sequence originates from a man aged 18 to 29 in good health.

CDR3 bases: TGTGCCAGCAGCGTGGACGCTGGAAACACCATATATTTT. Its protein product is CASSVDAGNTIYF. This chain uses TRBV9 with TRBJ1-3; D is unresolved. V was trimmed by 2 bases and J by 2 bases, leaving 5 bases between them. The CDR3 is 13 residues long. The germline V gene has CDR1 SGDLS and CDR2 YYNGEE.